Shown below are 29 T cell receptor beta chains from a single sample sequenced in a study of blood T cell repertoires in COVID-19. Produced via immunoSEQ multiplex PCR; TCRdb's table is partial and in-frame only. The profile shows about 220,000 clones, 84% of them singletons. Sequencing was carried out using peripheral blood. These receptors originate from a woman aged 60 to 75 who had recovered from COVID-19.

This rearrangement joins TRBV2 to TRBJ2-7; 8 bases align to TRBD2. This CDR3 comprises 16 residues. The germline V gene has CDR1 SNHLY and CDR2 FYNNEI. Germline trimming cut 3 bases from V and 1 base from J; bases unmatched to any gene: 8. The chain's CDR3 is CASSEALAGGSYEQYF. CDR3 sequence (DNA): TGTGCCAGCAGTGAGGCTCTAGCGGGCGGGTCCTACGAGCAGTACTTC.

The chain uses TRBV27 and TRBJ2-7, with 11 bases that match TRBD1. The CDR3 is 13 amino acids. The J segment lost 5 bases and the V segment lost 8 bases, leaving 5 bases of the junction unmatched. The germline gives CDR1 MNHEY, CDR2 SMNVEV (reference sequence). This chain's CDR3 is CASGTGGFNEQYF. In nucleotides, the CDR3 is TGTGCCAGCGGGACAGGGGGTTTTAACGAGCAGTACTTC.

J is TRBJ2-7 and V is TRBV6-2 or TRBV6-3; weak D call: TRBD1 (6 bases). Trimming pared 6 bases from V and 1 base from J, leaving 25 bases between. The CDR3 loop spans 18 amino acids. Germline CDR1 MNHEY, CDR2 SVGEGT. The CDR3 here is CASSRRFFGGPPSYEQYF. DNA of the CDR3: TGTGCCAGCAGCCGCCGGTTTTTTGGGGGCCCTCCATCCTACGAGCAGTACTTC.

This chain connects TRBV27 to TRBJ2-3; 10 nucleotides line up with TRBD2. Germline CDR1 reads MNHEY; CDR2 reads SMNVEV (reference sequence). V gave up 6 bases and J gave up 3 bases; unmatched junction bases: 9. There are 16 residues in the CDR3. The CDR3 nucleotides read TGTGCCAGCAGACCCGTAGCGGGGGGCGGGACAGATACGCAGTATTTT. Its translation: CASRPVAGGGTDTQYF.

This clone was counted at least ten times. J is TRBJ1-1 and V is TRBV6-5, with 8 bases fitting TRBD1. The CDR3 extends over 14 amino acids. Germline CDR1 and CDR2: MNHEY and SVGAGI. V shed 6 bases, J shed 3 bases, and the junction held 6 bases outside the gene matches. The CDR3 DNA sequence: TGTGCCAGCAGCCTAGGACAGGGATACACTGAAGCTTTCTTT. It specifies CASSLGQGYTEAFF.

CDR3 sequence (DNA): TGTGCCAGCTCACCACCTACTAGGTCGCTAGATACGCAGTATTTT. This sequence encodes CASSPPTRSLDTQYF. The chain combines TRBV18 with TRBJ2-3, with D possibly TRBD2 on 5 matching bases. This CDR3 region has 15 residues. CDR1 is KGHSH, CDR2 LQKENI, per germline. Deletions cut 0 bases from V and 5 bases from J, with 12 bases between.

This sequence joins TRBV29-1 and TRBJ2-5; 8 nucleotides agree with TRBD2. J lost 2 bases, V lost 4 bases, and 15 bases had no gene match. Germline-derived CDR1 and CDR2 are SQVTM and ANQGSEA. The CDR3 is 17 amino acids. The CDR3 coding sequence is TGCAGCGTTGTTATATTTAAAGGCGGGGGGCCGCAAGAGACCCAGTACTTC. Translating gives CSVVIFKGGGPQETQYF.

This clone has a single count. The chain carries TRBV15 and TRBJ1-2, with a possible D match to TRBD1 (6 bases). This CDR3 has 14 amino acids. From germline, CDR1 is LNHNV and CDR2 YYDKDF (reference sequence). V was cut by 0 bases and J by 4 bases, with 9 bases left in between. The CDR3 loop is CATSRDRGRYGYTF. As DNA, the CDR3 is TGTGCCACCAGCAGAGACAGGGGTCGCTATGGCTACACCTTC.

The genes are TRBV5-4 and TRBJ2-5; 9 bases line up with TRBD2. J was trimmed by 5 bases and V by 2 bases; bases with no gene match: 13. The germline gives CDR1 SGHNT, CDR2 YYREEE (reference sequence). The CDR3 contains 17 residues. The CDR3 is CASSLPMGRGGLETQYF. CDR3 nucleotide sequence: TGTGCCAGCAGCTTACCCATGGGGCGGGGGGGCCTGGAGACCCAGTACTTC.

V and J are TRBV11-1 and TRBJ1-4; tentatively, D is TRBD1 (5 bases). Trimming shortened V by 5 bases and J by 6 bases, and 13 bases separated the two germline ends. Germline CDR1 and CDR2: SGHAT and FQDESV (reference sequence). The CDR3 totals 14 residues. In DNA, the CDR3 is TGTGCCAGCAGCACTCGGACGGGGGATGAAAAACTGTTTTTT. Protein sequence: CASSTRTGDEKLFF. The full variable domain, its missing parts supplied by reference TRBV11-1 and TRBJ1-4, is EAEVAQSPRYKITEKSQAVAFWCDPISGHATLYWYRQILGQGPELLVQFQDESVVDDSQLPKDRFSAERLKGVDSTLKIQPAELGDSAMYLCASSTRTGDEKLFFGSGTQLSVL.

This rearrangement joins TRBV4-1 to TRBJ2-3, with 7 bases matching TRBD2. Germline assignment: CDR1 MGHRA and CDR2 YSYEKL. The CDR3 length is 15 residues. With 1 base clipped from V and 2 bases from J, the junction kept 3 bases outside the gene matches. The CDR3 here is CASSQVAGATDTQYF. The CDR3 DNA reads as TGCGCCAGCAGCCAAGTAGCGGGTGCCACAGATACGCAGTATTTT.

This clone turned up a few times. V and J are TRBV10-2 and TRBJ1-5; the D is unclear. The germline V gene has CDR1 WSHSY and CDR2 SAAADI. This CDR3 spans 15 amino acids. V was pared by 3 bases and J by 0 bases, with 9 bases between. This CDR3 reads CASSDVRNSNQPQHF. The CDR3 nucleotides read TGCGCCAGCAGTGACGTGCGAAATAGCAATCAGCCCCAGCATTTT.

V is TRBV5-1 and J is TRBJ2-5; D unresolved. CDR3 length: 12 residues. CDR1 SGHRS and CDR2 YFSETQ come from the germline V gene. V was shortened by 5 bases and J by 1 base, with 6 bases between the two germline ends. The CDR3 spells CASSSVQETQYF. CDR3 nucleotides: TGCGCCAGCAGTTCGGTCCAAGAGACCCAGTACTTC.

The V gene is TRBV6-2 or TRBV6-3, the J gene TRBJ2-6; D is uncertain. Trimming took off 2 bases at V and 0 bases at J, with 8 bases between the two ends. CDR3 size: 16 residues. In germline, CDR1 is MNHEY, CDR2 SVGEGT. CDR3 DNA: TGTGCCAGCAGTTACCCAGGCTTCTCTGGGGCCAACGTCCTGACTTTC. This encodes CASSYPGFSGANVLTF.

CDR3 residues: CASSQELAGAETQYF. The CDR3 nucleotides read TGTGCCAGCAGCCAAGAACTAGCGGGGGCGGAGACCCAGTACTTC. V and J are TRBV4-2 and TRBJ2-5, with TRBD2 matching 11 bases. CDR3 length: 15 residues. The J segment lost 5 bases and the V segment lost 0 bases, leaving 2 bases of the junction unmatched. The germline V gene encodes CDR1 LGHNA and CDR2 YNFKEQ.

This chain links TRBV9 with TRBJ1-2; a possible D gene is TRBD1 (5 bases). CDR3 size: 14 residues. Germline assignment: CDR1 SGDLS and CDR2 YYNGEE. The germline V and J ends were trimmed by 2 bases and 8 bases, with 16 bases remaining between them. CDR3: CASSVRGGVEGYTF. In DNA form, the CDR3 reads TGTGCCAGCAGCGTTAGAGGAGGGGTTGAAGGCTACACCTTC.

The chain recombines TRBV6-4 with TRBJ2-1, with TRBD2 as a possible D gene (6 bases). The CDR3 totals 15 residues. Looked up from germline, CDR1 is MRHNA and CDR2 is SNTAGT. Between the trimmed V and J ends, which lost 3 bases and 8 bases, there was a span of 17 bases. DNA of the CDR3: TGTGCCAGCAGTGAACTTAGCGGCCTGGGCCATGAGCAGTTCTTC. Amino acid sequence: CASSELSGLGHEQFF.

In its sample, this clone was seen once. The chain joins TRBV5-4 to TRBJ1-2; a weak D match, TRBD1 (6 bases). Trimming removed 4 bases from V and 2 bases from J, with 18 bases in between. The CDR3 runs 16 residues. In germline, CDR1 is SGHNT, CDR2 YYREEE (reference sequence). CDR3 protein: CASSLGGGASNYGYTF. The CDR3 coding sequence is TGTGCCAGCAGCCTCGGGGGGGGCGCTTCCAACTATGGCTACACCTTC.

V gene TRBV19 combines with J gene TRBJ2-7; TRBD2 is a possible D gene (6 bases). The CDR3 is made up of 13 amino acids. V was trimmed by 0 bases and J by 9 bases, leaving 12 bases between them. Germline assignment: CDR1 LNHDA and CDR2 SQIVND (reference sequence). The CDR3 sequence is CASSIERRGRQYF. The CDR3 bases are TGTGCCAGTAGTATAGAGCGGCGGGGACGGCAGTACTTC.

The rearrangement uses TRBV24-1 and TRBJ1-1, with 9 bases matching TRBD1. This CDR3 is 13 amino acids long. The germline CDR1 and CDR2 sequences are KGHDR and SFDVKD. J was trimmed by 6 bases and V by 9 bases; bases with no gene match: 7. Here the CDR3 DNA reads TGTGCCACCGGTGGGACAGGGATGGCTGAAGCTTTCTTT. Translation: CATGGTGMAEAFF.

The chain joins TRBV18 to TRBJ1-2; 7 bases match TRBD1. The CDR3 contains 16 residues. The V segment lost 6 bases and the J segment 6 bases; nucleotides outside the gene matches: 16. The germline gives CDR1 KGHSH, CDR2 LQKENI. DNA for the CDR3: TGTGCCAGCTCCCTGGGACAGCCCCCCTATTTGGATGGCTACACCTTC. Translated: CASSLGQPPYLDGYTF.

Only one count was recorded for this clone. CDR3 nucleotide sequence: TGTGCCAGCAGCTTGGGACAATTTCGCGATCGCTACACCTTC. Protein sequence: CASSLGQFRDRYTF. The chain has TRBV5-8 and TRBJ1-2; D gene unclear. Trimming removed 0 bases at V and 9 bases at J, with 15 bases between. Germline CDR1 SGHTS, CDR2 YDEGEE. This CDR3 contains 14 residues.

To note about this clone: The identical CDR3 is also encoded by other nucleotide sequences in the sample. The chain links TRBV18 to TRBJ1-4, with TRBD1 matching over 9 bases. With 0 bases clipped from V and 5 bases from J, the junction kept 1 base outside the gene matches. The CDR3 extends over 15 amino acids. Germline loops: CDR1 KGHSH, CDR2 LQKENI. The CDR3, as DNA: TGTGCCAGCTCACCACCGGGACAGGGAAATGAAAAACTGTTTTTT. It encodes CASSPPGQGNEKLFF.

The genes are TRBV10-3 and TRBJ1-5; 10 positions agree with TRBD1. The V gene end was trimmed by 10 bases and the J gene end by 3 bases; junction bases not matched to a gene: 9. The CDR3 length is 15 residues. Germline V gene sequence: CDR1 ENHRY, CDR2 SYGVKD. CDR3 amino acids: CANAEGTGVNQPQHF. The CDR3 region has the DNA TGTGCCAACGCTGAGGGGACAGGGGTCAATCAGCCCCAGCATTTT.

The chain joins TRBV6-5 to TRBJ2-3; 9 bases agree with TRBD2. J gave up 2 bases and V 11 bases, and 2 bases lay outside the gene matches. CDR1 and CDR2 (germline): MNHEY, SVGAGI. The CDR3 has 12 amino acids. CDR3 sequence: CAAGGNTDTQYF. The CDR3 bases are TGTGCCGCGGGGGGGAACACAGATACGCAGTATTTT.

The rearrangement uses TRBV9 and TRBJ2-3; TRBD2 might be the D (5 bases). The V gene's germline CDR1 is SGDLS and CDR2 YYNGEE. This CDR3 comprises 15 residues. Between the trimmed V and J ends, which lost 2 bases and 2 bases, there was a span of 12 bases. In DNA, the CDR3 is TGTGCCAGCAGCGTTGGGAGCGGTTTCACAGATACGCAGTATTTT. The encoded protein is CASSVGSGFTDTQYF.

This chain connects TRBV3-1 (or the pseudogene TRBV3-2) to TRBJ1-2, with 10 nucleotides matching TRBD1. The CDR3 extends over 16 amino acids. J lost 4 bases, V lost 3 bases, and 8 bases had no gene match. The germline gives CDR1 LGHDT, CDR2 YNNKEL (reference sequence). The CDR3 bases are TGTGCCAGCAGCCACCGTGGGACAGGGGACGCCTATGGCTACACCTTC. Its protein is CASSHRGTGDAYGYTF.

The chain carries TRBV10-3 and TRBJ2-1, with 7 nucleotides matching TRBD2. From germline, CDR1 is ENHRY and CDR2 SYGVKD. V dropped 5 bases and J dropped 5; count of bases not matched to a gene: 6. The CDR3 spans 14 residues. CDR3 amino acids: CAISRLADDNEQFF. CDR3 sequence (DNA): TGTGCCATCAGTCGACTAGCCGATGACAATGAGCAGTTCTTC.

The chain recombines TRBV9 with TRBJ2-5; D not certain. The germline V and J ends were trimmed by 0 bases and 1 base, with 7 bases remaining between them. The CDR3 is 14 amino acids. Germline V gives CDR1 SGDLS, CDR2 YYNGEE. The CDR3 loop reads CASSVEPIQETQYF. The CDR3 DNA reads TGTGCCAGCAGCGTAGAGCCAATCCAAGAGACCCAGTACTTC.